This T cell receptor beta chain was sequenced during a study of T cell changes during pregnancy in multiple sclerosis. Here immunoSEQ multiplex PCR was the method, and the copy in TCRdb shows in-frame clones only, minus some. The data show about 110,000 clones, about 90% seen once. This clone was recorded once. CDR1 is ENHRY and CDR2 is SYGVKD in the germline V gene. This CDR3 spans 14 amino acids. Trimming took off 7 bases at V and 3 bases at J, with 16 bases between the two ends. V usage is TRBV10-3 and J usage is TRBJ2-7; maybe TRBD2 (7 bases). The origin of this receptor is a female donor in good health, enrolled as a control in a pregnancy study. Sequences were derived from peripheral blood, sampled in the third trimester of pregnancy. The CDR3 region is CAIMGGGSIYEQYF. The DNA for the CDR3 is TGTGCCATCATGGGAGGGGGGTCTATCTACGAGCAGTACTTC.